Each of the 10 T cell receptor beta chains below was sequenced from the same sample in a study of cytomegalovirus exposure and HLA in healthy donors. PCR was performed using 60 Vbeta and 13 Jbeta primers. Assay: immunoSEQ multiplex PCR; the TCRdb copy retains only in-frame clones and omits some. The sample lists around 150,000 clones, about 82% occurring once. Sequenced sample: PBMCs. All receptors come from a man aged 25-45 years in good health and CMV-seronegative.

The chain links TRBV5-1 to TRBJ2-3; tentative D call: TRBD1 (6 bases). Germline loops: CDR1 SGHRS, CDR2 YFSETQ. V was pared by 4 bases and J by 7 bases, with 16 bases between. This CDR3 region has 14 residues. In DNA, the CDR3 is TGCGCCAGCAGCCTCTACGAGGACAGCAATACGCAGTATTTT. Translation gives CASSLYEDSNTQYF.

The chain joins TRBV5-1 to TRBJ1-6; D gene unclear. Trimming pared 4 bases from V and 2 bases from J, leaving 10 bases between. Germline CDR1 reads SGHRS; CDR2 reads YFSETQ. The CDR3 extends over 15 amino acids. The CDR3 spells CASSETGTYNSPLHF. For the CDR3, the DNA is TGCGCCAGCAGCGAAACCGGGACCTATAATTCACCCCTCCACTTT.

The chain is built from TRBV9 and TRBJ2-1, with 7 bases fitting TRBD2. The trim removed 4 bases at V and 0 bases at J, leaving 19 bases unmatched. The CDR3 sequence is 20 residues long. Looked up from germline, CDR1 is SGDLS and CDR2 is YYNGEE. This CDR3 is CASSPRGTKNHQTSYNEQFF. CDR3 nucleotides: TGTGCCAGCAGCCCACGGGGGACTAAAAATCACCAAACCTCCTACAATGAGCAGTTCTTC.

The CDR3 is CASSFTGFGGTNYGYTF. The CDR3 coding sequence is TGTGCCAGCAGCTTTACAGGGTTTGGGGGAACTAACTATGGCTACACCTTC. The V and J genes are TRBV5-6 and TRBJ1-2, with D tentatively TRBD1 (6 bases). The CDR3 contains 17 residues. Trimming removed 2 bases at V and 0 bases at J, with 17 bases between. Per the germline V gene, CDR1 is SGHDT and CDR2 is YYEEEE.

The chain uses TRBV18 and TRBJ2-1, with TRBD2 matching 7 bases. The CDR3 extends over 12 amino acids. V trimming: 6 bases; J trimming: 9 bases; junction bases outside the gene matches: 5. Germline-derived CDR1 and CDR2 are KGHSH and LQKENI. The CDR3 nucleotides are TGTGCCAGCTCCTCCGGACTAGTTGAGCAGTTCTTC. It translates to CASSSGLVEQFF.

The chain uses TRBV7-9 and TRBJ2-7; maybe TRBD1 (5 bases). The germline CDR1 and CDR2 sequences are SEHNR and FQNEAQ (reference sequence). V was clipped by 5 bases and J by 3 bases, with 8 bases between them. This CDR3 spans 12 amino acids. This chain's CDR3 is CASSRQSYEQYF. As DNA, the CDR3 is TGTGCCAGCAGCCGACAGAGCTACGAGCAGTACTTC.

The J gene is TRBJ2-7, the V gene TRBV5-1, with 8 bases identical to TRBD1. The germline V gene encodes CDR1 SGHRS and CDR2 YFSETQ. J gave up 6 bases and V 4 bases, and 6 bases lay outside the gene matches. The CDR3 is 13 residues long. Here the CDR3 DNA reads TGCGCCAGCAGCGGAGGACAGGGCCTCGAGCAGTACTTC. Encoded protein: CASSGGQGLEQYF.

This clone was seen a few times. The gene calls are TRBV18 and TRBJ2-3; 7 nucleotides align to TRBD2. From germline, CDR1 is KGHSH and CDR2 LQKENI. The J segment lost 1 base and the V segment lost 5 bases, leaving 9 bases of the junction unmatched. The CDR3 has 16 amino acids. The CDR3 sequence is CASSSSGGGGTDTQYF. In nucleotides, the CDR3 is TGTGCCAGCTCATCTAGCGGTGGTGGTGGCACAGATACGCAGTATTTT.

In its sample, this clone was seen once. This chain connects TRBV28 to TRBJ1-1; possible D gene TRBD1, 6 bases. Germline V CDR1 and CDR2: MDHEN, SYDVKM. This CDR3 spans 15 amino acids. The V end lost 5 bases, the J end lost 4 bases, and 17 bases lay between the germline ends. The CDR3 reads CASSRRTGGLTEAFF. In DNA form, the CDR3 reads TGTGCCAGCAGTCGACGTACGGGGGGCCTCACTGAAGCTTTCTTT. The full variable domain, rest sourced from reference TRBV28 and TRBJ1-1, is DVKVTQSSRYLVKRTGEKVFLECVQDMDHENMFWYRQDPGLGLRLIYFSYDVKMKEKGDIPEGYSVSREKKERFSLILESASTNQTSMYLCASSRRTGGLTEAFFGQGTRLTVV.

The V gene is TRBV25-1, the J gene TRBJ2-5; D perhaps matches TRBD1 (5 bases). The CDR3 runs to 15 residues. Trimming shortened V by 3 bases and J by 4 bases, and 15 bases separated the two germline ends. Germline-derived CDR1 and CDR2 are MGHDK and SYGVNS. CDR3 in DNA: TGTGCCAGCAGTGACCCGGCAGGGCTAATAGAGACCCAGTACTTC. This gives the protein CASSDPAGLIETQYF.